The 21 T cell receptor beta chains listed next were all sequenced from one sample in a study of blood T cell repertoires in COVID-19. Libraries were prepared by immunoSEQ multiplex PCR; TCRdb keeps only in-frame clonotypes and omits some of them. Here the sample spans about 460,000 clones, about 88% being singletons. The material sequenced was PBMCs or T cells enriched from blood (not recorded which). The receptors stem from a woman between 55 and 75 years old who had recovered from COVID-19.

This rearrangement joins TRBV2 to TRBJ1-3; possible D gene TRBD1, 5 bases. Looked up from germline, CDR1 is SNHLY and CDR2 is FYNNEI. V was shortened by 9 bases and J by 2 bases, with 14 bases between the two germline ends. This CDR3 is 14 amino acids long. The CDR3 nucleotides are TGTGCCAGTGGGCCCGGGGGAACTGGAAACACCATATATTTT. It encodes CASGPGGTGNTIYF.

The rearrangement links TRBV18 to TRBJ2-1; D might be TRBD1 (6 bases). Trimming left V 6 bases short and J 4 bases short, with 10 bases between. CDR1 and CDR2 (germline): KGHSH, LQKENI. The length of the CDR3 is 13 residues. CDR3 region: CASSGQLYNEQFF. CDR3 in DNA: TGTGCCAGCTCTGGACAGCTATACAATGAGCAGTTCTTC. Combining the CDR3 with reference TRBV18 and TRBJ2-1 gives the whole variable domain NAGVMQNPRHLVRRRGQEARLRCSPMKGHSHVYWYRQLPEEGLKFMVYLQKENIIDESGMPKERFSAEFPKEGPSILRIQQVVRGDSAAYFCASSGQLYNEQFFGPGTRLTVL.

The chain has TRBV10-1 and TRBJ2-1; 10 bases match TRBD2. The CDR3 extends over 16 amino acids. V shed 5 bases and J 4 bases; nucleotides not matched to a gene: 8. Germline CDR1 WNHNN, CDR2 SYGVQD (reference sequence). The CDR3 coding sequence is TGCGCCAGCAGTTTACTAGCGGGACGTGCATACAATGAGCAGTTCTTC. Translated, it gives CASSLLAGRAYNEQFF.

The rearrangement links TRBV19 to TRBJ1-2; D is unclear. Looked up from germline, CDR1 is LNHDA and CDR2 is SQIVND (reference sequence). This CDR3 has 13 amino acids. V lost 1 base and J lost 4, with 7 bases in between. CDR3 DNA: TGTGCCAGTAGTATAGGGCAAACCTATGGCTACACCTTC. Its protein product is CASSIGQTYGYTF.

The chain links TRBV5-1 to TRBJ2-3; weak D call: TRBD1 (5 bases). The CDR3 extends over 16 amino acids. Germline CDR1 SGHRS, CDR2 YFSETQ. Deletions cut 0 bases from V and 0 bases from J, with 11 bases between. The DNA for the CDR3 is TGCGCCAGCAGCTTGGAGGCAGGGTTTAGCACAGATACGCAGTATTTT. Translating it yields CASSLEAGFSTDTQYF.

The CDR3 DNA reads TGTGCCAGCAGCCCGGGGGACAGTTCTGGCTCTTTCTTT. Its translation: CASSPGDSSGSFF. This chain connects TRBV7-2 to TRBJ1-1; 7 nucleotides agree with TRBD1. The trim removed 5 bases at V and 12 bases at J, leaving 12 bases unmatched. The germline V gene has CDR1 SGHTA and CDR2 FQGNSA. The CDR3 contains 13 residues.

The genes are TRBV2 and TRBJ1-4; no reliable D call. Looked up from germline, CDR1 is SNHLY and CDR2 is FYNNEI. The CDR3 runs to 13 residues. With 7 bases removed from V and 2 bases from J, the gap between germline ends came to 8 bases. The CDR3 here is CASKRSTNEKLFF. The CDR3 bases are TGTGCCAGCAAACGGTCGACTAATGAAAAACTGTTTTTT.

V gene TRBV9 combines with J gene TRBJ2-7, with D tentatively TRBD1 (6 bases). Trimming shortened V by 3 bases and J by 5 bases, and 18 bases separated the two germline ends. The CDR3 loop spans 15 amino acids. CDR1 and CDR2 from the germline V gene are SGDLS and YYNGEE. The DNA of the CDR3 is TGTGCCAGCAGCGAGAATAGGACAGACCGGCACGAGCAGTACTTC. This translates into CASSENRTDRHEQYF.

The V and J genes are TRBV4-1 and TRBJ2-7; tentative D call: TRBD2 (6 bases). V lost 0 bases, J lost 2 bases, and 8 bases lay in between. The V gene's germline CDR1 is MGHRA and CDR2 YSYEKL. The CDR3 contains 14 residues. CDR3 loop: CASSQDPGAYEQYV. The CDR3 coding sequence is TGCGCCAGCAGCCAAGACCCGGGGGCCTACGAGCAGTACGTC.

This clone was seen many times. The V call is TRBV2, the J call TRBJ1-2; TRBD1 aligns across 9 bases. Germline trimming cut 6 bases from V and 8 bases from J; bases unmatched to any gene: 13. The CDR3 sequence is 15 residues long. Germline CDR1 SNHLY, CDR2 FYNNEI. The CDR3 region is CASSKSSQGARGYTF. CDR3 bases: TGTGCCAGCAGCAAATCCTCACAGGGGGCACGAGGCTACACCTTC.

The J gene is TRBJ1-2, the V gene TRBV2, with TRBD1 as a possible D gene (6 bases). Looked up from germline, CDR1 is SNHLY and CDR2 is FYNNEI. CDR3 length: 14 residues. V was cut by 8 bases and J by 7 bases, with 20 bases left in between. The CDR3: CASVGGGANRGYTF. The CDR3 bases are TGTGCCAGCGTCGGCGGGGGCGCTAATCGTGGCTACACCTTC.

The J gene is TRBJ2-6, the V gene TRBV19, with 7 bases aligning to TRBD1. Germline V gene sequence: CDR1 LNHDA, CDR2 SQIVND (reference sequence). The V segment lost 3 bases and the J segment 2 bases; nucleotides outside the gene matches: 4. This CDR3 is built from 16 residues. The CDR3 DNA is TGTGCCAGTAGTATGCCAGGGGGTGCTGGGGCCAACGTCCTGACTTTC. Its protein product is CASSMPGGAGANVLTF.

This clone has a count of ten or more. The CDR3 region has the DNA TGCGCCAGCAGCTTAAACAGGGGATTGGGTGAAAAACTGTTTTTT. The encoded protein is CASSLNRGLGEKLFF. This chain links TRBV5-1 with TRBJ1-4; 7 bases are shared with TRBD1. The CDR3 is 15 residues long. The germline gives CDR1 SGHRS, CDR2 YFSETQ. V lost 2 bases to trimming and J lost 7 bases; unmatched junction nucleotides: 8.

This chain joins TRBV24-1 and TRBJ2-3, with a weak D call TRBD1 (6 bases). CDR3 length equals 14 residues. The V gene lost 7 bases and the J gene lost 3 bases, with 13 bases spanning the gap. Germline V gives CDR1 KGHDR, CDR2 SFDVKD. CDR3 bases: TGTGCCACCAGGGGTTGGACAGCGACAGATACGCAGTATTTT. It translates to CATRGWTATDTQYF.

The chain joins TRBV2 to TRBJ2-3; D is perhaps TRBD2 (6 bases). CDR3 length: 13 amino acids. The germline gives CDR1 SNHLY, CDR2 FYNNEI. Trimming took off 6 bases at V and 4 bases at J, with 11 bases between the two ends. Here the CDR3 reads CASRLGGADTQYF. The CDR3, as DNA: TGTGCCAGCAGGTTGGGAGGAGCAGATACGCAGTATTTT. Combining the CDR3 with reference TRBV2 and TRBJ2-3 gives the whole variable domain EPEVTQTPSHQVTQMGQEVILRCVPISNHLYFYWYRQILGQKVEFLVSFYNNEISEKSEIFDDQFSVERPDGSNFTLKIRSTKLEDSAMYFCASRLGGADTQYFGPGTRLTVL.

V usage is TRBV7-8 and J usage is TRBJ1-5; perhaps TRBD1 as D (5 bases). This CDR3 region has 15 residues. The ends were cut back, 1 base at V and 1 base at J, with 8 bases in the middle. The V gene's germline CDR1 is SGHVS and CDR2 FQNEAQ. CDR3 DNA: TGTGCCAGCAGCTTAGGGACAATCAGCAATCAGCCCCAGCATTTT. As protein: CASSLGTISNQPQHF.

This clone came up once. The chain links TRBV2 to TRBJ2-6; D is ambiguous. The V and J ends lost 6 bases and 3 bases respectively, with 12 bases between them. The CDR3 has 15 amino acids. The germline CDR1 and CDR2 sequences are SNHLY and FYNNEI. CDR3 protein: CASRGSGIGANVLTF. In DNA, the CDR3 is TGTGCCAGCAGGGGCTCAGGAATTGGGGCCAACGTCCTGACTTTC.

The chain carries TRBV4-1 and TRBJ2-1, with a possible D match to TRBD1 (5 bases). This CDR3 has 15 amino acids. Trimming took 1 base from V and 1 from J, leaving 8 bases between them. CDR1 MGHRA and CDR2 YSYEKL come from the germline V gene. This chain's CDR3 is CASSQGYRSYNEQFF. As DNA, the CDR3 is TGCGCCAGCAGCCAAGGGTACAGGTCCTACAATGAGCAGTTCTTC.

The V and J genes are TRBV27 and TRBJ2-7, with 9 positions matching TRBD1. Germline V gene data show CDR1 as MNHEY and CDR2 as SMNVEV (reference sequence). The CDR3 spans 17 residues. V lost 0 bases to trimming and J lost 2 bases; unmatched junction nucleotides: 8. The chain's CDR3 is CASSLSTPRTGAYEQYF. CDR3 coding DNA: TGTGCCAGCAGTTTATCCACGCCACGGACAGGGGCCTACGAGCAGTACTTC.

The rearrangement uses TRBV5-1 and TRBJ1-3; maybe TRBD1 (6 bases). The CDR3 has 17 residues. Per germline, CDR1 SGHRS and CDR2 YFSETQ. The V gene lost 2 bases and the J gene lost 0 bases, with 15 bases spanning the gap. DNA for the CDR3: TGCGCCAGCAGCTTAGGGGACACCCTAATCTCTGGAAACACCATATATTTT. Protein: CASSLGDTLISGNTIYF.

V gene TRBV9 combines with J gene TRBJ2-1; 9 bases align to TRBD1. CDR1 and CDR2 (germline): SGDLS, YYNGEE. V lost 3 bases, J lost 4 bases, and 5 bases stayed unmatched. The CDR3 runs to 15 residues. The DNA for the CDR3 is TGTGCCAGCAGCGACGGACAGGGGCCTTACAATGAGCAGTTCTTC. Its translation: CASSDGQGPYNEQFF.